Presented here are 16 T cell receptor beta chains from one specimen sequenced in a study of siplizumab effects on memory and regulatory T cells. TCRdb keeps only in-frame clones here, not all; method: immunoSEQ multiplex PCR. The sample includes 120,000 or so clones, roughly 92% of them seen just once. The specimen sequenced was CD4+ T cells sorted from blood. The origin of the receptors is a human donor in good health.

The genes are TRBV10-3 and TRBJ2-7, with D possibly being TRBD1 (5 bases). Trimming pared 4 bases from V and 0 bases from J, leaving 10 bases between. Germline V CDR1 and CDR2: ENHRY, SYGVKD. The CDR3 extends over 14 amino acids. The CDR3 protein is CAISVTDTSYEQYF. CDR3 coding DNA: TGTGCCATCAGTGTAACGGACACCTCCTACGAGCAGTACTTC.

This chain joins TRBV13 and TRBJ1-2; D remains unclear. The germline CDR1 and CDR2 sequences are PRHDT and FYEKMQ (reference sequence). The V end lost 8 bases, the J end lost 8 bases, and 6 bases lay between the germline ends. This CDR3 spans 9 amino acids. CDR3 sequence: CASLRGYTF. The CDR3 bases are TGTGCCAGCCTGCGAGGCTACACCTTC.

This chain uses TRBV28 with TRBJ1-5; unclear D gene. CDR1 is MDHEN and CDR2 is SYDVKM in the germline V gene. CDR3 length: 16 amino acids. Trimming removed 3 bases at V and 1 base at J, with 13 bases between. CDR3 sequence reads: CASSLAATWSNQPQHF. The CDR3, as DNA: TGTGCCAGCAGTTTGGCCGCGACCTGGAGCAATCAGCCCCAGCATTTT.

This chain connects TRBV6-5 to TRBJ2-2, with D possibly matching TRBD1 (6 bases). Germline lookup yields CDR1 MNHEY and CDR2 SVGAGI. The CDR3 spans 15 residues. The V end was cut by 6 bases, the J end by 5 bases, with 16 bases between. The CDR3 nucleotides are TGTGCCAGCAGACCTCGGACAGAAGGAACCGGGGAGCTGTTTTTT. It yields the protein CASRPRTEGTGELFF.

The chain joins TRBV4-1 to TRBJ2-1, with TRBD2 as a possible D gene (6 bases). CDR1 and CDR2 (germline): MGHRA, YSYEKL. CDR3 length equals 15 residues. V was cut by 3 bases and J by 2 bases, with 11 bases left in between. CDR3 DNA: TGCGCCAGCAGCCACCCGTCGGGGGCCTACAATGAGCAGTTCTTC. Amino acids: CASSHPSGAYNEQFF.

The V and J genes are TRBV29-1 and TRBJ2-7, with D perhaps TRBD2 (6 bases). Trimming left V 4 bases short and J 5 bases short, with 15 bases between. Germline values: CDR1 SQVTM, CDR2 ANQGSEA. The CDR3 contains 13 residues. The CDR3 nucleotides are TGCAGCGTTGCCGCGAGACTAGTCCACGAGCAGTACTTC. Its translation: CSVAARLVHEQYF.

The chain uses TRBV10-3 and TRBJ2-1; 13 positions match TRBD2. This CDR3 region has 18 residues. Losses at the gene ends were 5 bases for V and 2 bases for J; bases not matched to a gene: 9. Germline CDR1 is ENHRY and CDR2 is SYGVKD. CDR3 residues: CAISQTSGGLITYNEQFF. CDR3 bases: TGTGCCATCAGTCAGACTAGCGGGGGGTTGATCACCTACAATGAGCAGTTCTTC.

This rearrangement joins TRBV6-5 to TRBJ1-2, with 8 positions matching TRBD1. The trim removed 5 bases at V and 7 bases at J, leaving 9 bases unmatched. The CDR3 totals 14 residues. Germline V lookup: CDR1 MNHEY, CDR2 SVGAGI. This chain's CDR3 is CASSTRTGLGGYTF. DNA of the CDR3: TGTGCCAGCAGTACTCGGACAGGGTTGGGTGGCTACACCTTC.

CDR3 in amino acids: CASSQESGGGTDTQYF. The DNA for the CDR3 is TGTGCCAGCAGCCAAGAGAGTGGCGGGGGAACAGATACGCAGTATTTT. This chain links TRBV4-2 with TRBJ2-3; 7 nucleotides agree with TRBD2. CDR1 and CDR2 (germline): LGHNA, YNFKEQ. CDR3 length: 16 amino acids. V lost 0 bases and J lost 3; bases outside the gene matches: 6.

V usage is TRBV21-1 and J usage is TRBJ2-7. TRBV21-1 is a pseudogene locus. The CDR3 is 14 residues long. The CDR3 loop is CASSKEGRRDEQYF. In DNA, the CDR3 is TGTGCCAGCAGCAAAGAGGGTAGAAGGGACGAGCAGTACTTC.

The chain links TRBV19 to TRBJ1-2, with 9 positions matching TRBD1. CDR1 LNHDA and CDR2 SQIVND come from the germline V gene (reference sequence). The J segment lost 2 bases and the V segment lost 8 bases, leaving 9 bases of the junction unmatched. The CDR3 is made up of 15 amino acids. In DNA form, the CDR3 reads TGTGCCAGTCGAAGACCGGGACAGGGAAACTATGGCTACACCTTC. Translating it yields CASRRPGQGNYGYTF.

This clone was seen a handful of times. This chain links TRBV9 with TRBJ1-2; D is unclear. Trimming removed 5 bases from V and 7 bases from J, with 12 bases in between. The CDR3 spans 12 residues. Germline loops: CDR1 SGDLS, CDR2 YYNGEE. The DNA of the CDR3 is TGTGCCAGCAGTGACCCTGTATCTGGCTACACCTTC. Its protein is CASSDPVSGYTF.

The V call is TRBV19, the J call TRBJ1-5; the match to TRBD1 covers 9 bases. Germline V gene sequence: CDR1 LNHDA, CDR2 SQIVND (reference sequence). The CDR3 has 16 amino acids. With 8 bases clipped from V and 1 base from J, the junction kept 9 bases outside the gene matches. The CDR3 spells CASYDRGVRSNQPQHF. DNA of the CDR3: TGTGCCAGTTATGACAGGGGGGTAAGGAGCAATCAGCCCCAGCATTTT.

The chain uses TRBV5-1 and TRBJ1-1; tentative D call: TRBD1 (5 bases). The V end lost 3 bases, the J end lost 10 bases, and 16 bases lay between the germline ends. This CDR3 spans 13 amino acids. The germline gives CDR1 SGHRS, CDR2 YFSETQ. CDR3 coding DNA: TGCGCCAGCAGCTCGGGACTCAGAATGACAGCTTTCTTT. It yields the protein CASSSGLRMTAFF.

The genes are TRBV29-1 and TRBJ2-3, with D maybe TRBD2 (7 bases). The germline CDR1 and CDR2 sequences are SQVTM and ANQGSEA. This CDR3 has 13 residues. The V end was cut by 4 bases, the J end by 2 bases, with 10 bases between. For the CDR3, the DNA is TGCAGCGTTGGGGGGGGCCCCACAGATACGCAGTATTTT. As protein: CSVGGGPTDTQYF.

The gene calls are TRBV11-3 and TRBJ2-3; 7 bases align to TRBD2. The V gene's germline CDR1 is SGHNT and CDR2 YENEEA. The V and J ends lost 6 bases and 6 bases, in that order; junction bases with no gene match: 12. This CDR3 comprises 15 residues. CDR3: CASSLRAGSADTQYF. The CDR3 nucleotides are TGTGCCAGCAGTTTAAGAGCGGGGTCAGCTGATACGCAGTATTTT.